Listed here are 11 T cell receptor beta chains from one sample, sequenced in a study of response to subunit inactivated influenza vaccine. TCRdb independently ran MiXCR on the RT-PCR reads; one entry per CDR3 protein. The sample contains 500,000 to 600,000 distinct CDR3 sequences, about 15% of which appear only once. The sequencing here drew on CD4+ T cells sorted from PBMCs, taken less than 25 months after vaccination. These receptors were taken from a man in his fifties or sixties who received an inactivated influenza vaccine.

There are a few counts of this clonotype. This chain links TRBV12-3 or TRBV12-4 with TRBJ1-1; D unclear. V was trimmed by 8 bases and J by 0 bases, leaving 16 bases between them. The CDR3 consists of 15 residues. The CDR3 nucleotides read TGTGCCAGCCATCCTAGACTCAGACTGAACACTGAAGCTTTCTTT. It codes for CASHPRLRLNTEAFF.

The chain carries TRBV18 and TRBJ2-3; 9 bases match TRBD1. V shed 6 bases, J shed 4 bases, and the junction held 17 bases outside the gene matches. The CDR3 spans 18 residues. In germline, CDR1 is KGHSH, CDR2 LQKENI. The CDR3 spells CASSLRYRTGVPSDTQYF. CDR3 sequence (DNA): TGTGCCAGCTCGCTCCGTTACAGGACAGGGGTCCCGTCAGATACGCAGTATTTT.

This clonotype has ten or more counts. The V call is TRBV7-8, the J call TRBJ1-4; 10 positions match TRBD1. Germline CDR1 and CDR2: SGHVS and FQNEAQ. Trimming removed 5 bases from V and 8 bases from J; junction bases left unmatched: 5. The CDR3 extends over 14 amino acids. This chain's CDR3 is CASSQGQGNEKLFF. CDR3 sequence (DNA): TGTGCCAGCAGCCAGGGACAGGGGAACGAAAAACTGTTTTTT.

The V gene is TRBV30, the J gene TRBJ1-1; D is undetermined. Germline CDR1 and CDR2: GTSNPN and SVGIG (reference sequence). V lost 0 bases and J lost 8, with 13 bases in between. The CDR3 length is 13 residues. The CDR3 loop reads CAWSVSGPSEAFF. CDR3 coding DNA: TGTGCCTGGAGTGTGTCAGGCCCCAGCGAAGCTTTCTTT.

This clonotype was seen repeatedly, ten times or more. The CDR3 DNA reads as TGTGCCAGCAGCTTAAGGGAGAACACTGAAGCTTTCTTT. Translated, it gives CASSLRENTEAFF. This chain links TRBV11-2 with TRBJ1-1; unclear D gene. Germline V gene sequence: CDR1 SGHAT, CDR2 FQNNGV. This CDR3 comprises 13 residues. Trimming shortened V by 2 bases and J by 1 base, and 5 bases separated the two germline ends.

The CDR3 bases are TGTGCCAGCAGCGTCGGAGCTAACTATGGCTACACCTTC. Amino acid sequence: CASSVGANYGYTF. V and J are TRBV7-8 and TRBJ1-2; D is undetermined. Germline CDR1 reads SGHVS; CDR2 reads FQNEAQ. The CDR3 has 13 amino acids. With 5 bases removed from V and 0 bases from J, the gap between germline ends came to 7 bases.

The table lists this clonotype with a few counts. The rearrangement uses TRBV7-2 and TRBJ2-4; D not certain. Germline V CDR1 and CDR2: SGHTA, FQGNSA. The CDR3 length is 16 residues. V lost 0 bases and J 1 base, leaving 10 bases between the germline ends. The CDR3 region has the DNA TGTGCCAGCAGCTTAGCGTCTCTGTGGGCCAAAAACATTCAGTACTTC. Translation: CASSLASLWAKNIQYF.

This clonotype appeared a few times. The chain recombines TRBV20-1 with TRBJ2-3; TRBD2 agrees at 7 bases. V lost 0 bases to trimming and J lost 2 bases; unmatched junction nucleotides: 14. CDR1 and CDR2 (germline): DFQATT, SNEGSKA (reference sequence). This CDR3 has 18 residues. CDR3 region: CSARDRRTSAGVTDTQYF. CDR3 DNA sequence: TGCAGTGCTAGAGATCGAAGGACCTCGGCGGGAGTCACAGATACGCAGTATTTT.

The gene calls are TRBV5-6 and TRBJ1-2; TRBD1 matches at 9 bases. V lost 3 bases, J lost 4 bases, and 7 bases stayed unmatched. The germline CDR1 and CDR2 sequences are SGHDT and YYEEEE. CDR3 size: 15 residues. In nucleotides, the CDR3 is TGTGCCAGCAGCTCCAGAACGACAGGGGGCTATGGCTACACCTTC. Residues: CASSSRTTGGYGYTF.

CDR3 bases: TGTGCCAGCAGCTTGAGGGGGCTTGCAGATACGCAGTATTTT. Its translation is CASSLRGLADTQYF. The chain has TRBV5-5 and TRBJ2-3, with 7 nucleotides matching TRBD1. The CDR3 totals 14 residues. CDR1 and CDR2 from the germline V gene are SGHKS and YYEKEE (reference sequence). After removal of 1 base from V and 4 bases from J, the junction contained 3 bases not matched to a gene.

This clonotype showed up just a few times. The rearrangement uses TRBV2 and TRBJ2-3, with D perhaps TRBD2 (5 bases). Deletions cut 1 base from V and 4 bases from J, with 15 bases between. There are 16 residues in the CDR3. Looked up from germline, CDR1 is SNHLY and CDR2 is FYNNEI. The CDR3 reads CASSEGPLRDADTQYF. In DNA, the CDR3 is TGTGCCAGCAGTGAAGGTCCCCTCCGGGATGCAGATACGCAGTATTTT.